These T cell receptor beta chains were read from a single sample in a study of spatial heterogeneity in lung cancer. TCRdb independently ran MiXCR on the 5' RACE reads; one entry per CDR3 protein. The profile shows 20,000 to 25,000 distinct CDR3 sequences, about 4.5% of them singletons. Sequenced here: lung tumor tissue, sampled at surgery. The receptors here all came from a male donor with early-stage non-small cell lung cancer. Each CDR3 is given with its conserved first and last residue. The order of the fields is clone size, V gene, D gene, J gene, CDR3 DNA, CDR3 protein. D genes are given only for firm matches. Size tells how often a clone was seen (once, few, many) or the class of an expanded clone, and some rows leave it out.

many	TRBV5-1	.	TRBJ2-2	TGCGCCAGCAGCTTGGTGGGGCTAGCGAACACCGGGGAGCTGTTTTTT	CASSLVGLANTGELFF
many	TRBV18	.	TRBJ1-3	TGTGCCAGCTCACCAAGGAGGGGTCTATCTGGAAACACCATATATTTT	CASSPRRGLSGNTIYF
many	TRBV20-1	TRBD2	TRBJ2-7	TGCACCCTCTCTAGCGGGGTGAGCGAGCAGTACTTC	CTLSSGVSEQYF
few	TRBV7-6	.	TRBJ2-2	TGTGCCAGCAGCCGCCTTCCAGGGACACAGAACACCGGGGAGCTGTTTTTT	CASSRLPGTQNTGELFF
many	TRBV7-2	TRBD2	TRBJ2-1	TGTGCCAGCAGCACCCTCAGCGGGAGGGCCTTTAATGAGCAGTTCTTC	CASSTLSGRAFNEQFF
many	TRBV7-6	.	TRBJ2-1	TGTGCCAGCAGTTCTGATTCCTACAATGAGCAGTTCTTC	CASSSDSYNEQFF
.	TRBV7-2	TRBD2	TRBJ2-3	TGTGCCAGCAGCCTTCGGAGATGGCGGGGGGGGAGAGGGGACACGCAGTATTTT	CASSLRRWRGGRGDTQYF
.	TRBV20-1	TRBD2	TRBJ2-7	TGCAGTGCTAGAGATCGGGAGGCCCTCGGGTTGTATGAGCAGTACTTC	CSARDREALGLYEQYF
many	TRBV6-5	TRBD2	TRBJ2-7	TGTGCCAACCCTTGCGGGAGCTCCTACGAGCAGTACTTC	CANPCGSSYEQYF
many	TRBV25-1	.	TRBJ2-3	TGTGCCAGCAGAGCAGCCGGGGATACGCAGTATTTT	CASRAAGDTQYF
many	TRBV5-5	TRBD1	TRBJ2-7	TGTGCCAGCAGCGGAACTGACAGGGGGCCCTACGAGCAGTACTTC	CASSGTDRGPYEQYF
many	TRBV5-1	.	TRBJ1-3	TGCGCCAGCAGCTTGGGAAATACAGGGATCTCTGGAAACACCATATATTTT	CASSLGNTGISGNTIYF
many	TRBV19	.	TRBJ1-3	TGTGCCAGTAGTATAGATCCGGGAAACACCATATATTTT	CASSIDPGNTIYF
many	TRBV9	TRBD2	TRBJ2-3	TGTGCCAGCAGCGTGACTAGCGGTACTAGCACAGATACGCAGTATTTT	CASSVTSGTSTDTQYF
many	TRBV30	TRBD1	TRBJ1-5	TGTGCCTGGTCCCCGGGACAGATTTCTTATAGCAATCAGCCCCAGCATTTT	CAWSPGQISYSNQPQHF
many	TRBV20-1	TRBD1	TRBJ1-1	TGCAGTGCTCCCGGGACAGGGGGCACTGAAGCTTTCTTT	CSAPGTGGTEAFF
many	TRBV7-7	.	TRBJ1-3	TGTGCCAGCAGCCCGGGACATCAGAGCTCTGGAAACACCATATATTTT	CASSPGHQSSGNTIYF
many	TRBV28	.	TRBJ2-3	TGTGCCAGCAGTTTCTGGGGGGTCGGAGATACGCAGTATTTT	CASSFWGVGDTQYF
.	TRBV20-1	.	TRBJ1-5	TGCAGTGCTAGACAGGGTGGTCGGGGCAATCAGCCCCAGCATTTT	CSARQGGRGNQPQHF
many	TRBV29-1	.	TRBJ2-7	TGCAGCGTTGAGGGAAGGGGTCCTTACGAGCAGTACTTC	CSVEGRGPYEQYF
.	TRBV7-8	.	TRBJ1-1	TGTGCCAGCAGCTCACAGGGTATAATTGCTGAAGCTTTCTTT	CASSSQGIIAEAFF
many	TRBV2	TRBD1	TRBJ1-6	TGTGCCAGCAGTGAACGGGACAGGGAGAGCAATTCACCCCTCCACTTT	CASSERDRESNSPLHF
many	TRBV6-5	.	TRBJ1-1	TGTGCCAGCAGTTCCCTCACTGAAGCTTTCTTT	CASSSLTEAFF
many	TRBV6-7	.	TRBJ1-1	TGTGCCAACCTCAGTTTGCGTACTGAAGCTTTCTTT	CANLSLRTEAFF
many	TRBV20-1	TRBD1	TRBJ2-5	TGCAGTGCCCCCCAACCCGGGACAGGGACAGAGACCCAGTACTTC	CSAPQPGTGTETQYF
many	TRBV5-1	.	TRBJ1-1	TGCGCCAGCATTGCTCGGGGTGAAGCTTTCTTT	CASIARGEAFF
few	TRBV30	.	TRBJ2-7	TGTGCCTGGGGGCCCCCCAACTACGAGCAGTACTTC	CAWGPPNYEQYF
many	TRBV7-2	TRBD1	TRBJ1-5	TGTGCCAGCAGCTTAGACGGGACAGGGGGCCTTAGCAATCAGCCCCAGCATTTT	CASSLDGTGGLSNQPQHF
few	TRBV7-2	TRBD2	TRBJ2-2	TGTGCCAGCAGCCCAAGGTCCCAAATAGCGGGTATGAACACCGGGGAGCTGTTTTTT	CASSPRSQIAGMNTGELFF
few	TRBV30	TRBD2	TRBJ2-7	TGTGCCTGGAGATCGGGGGGGGCCTACGAGCAGTACTTC	CAWRSGGAYEQYF
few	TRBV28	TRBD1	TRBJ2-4	TGTGCCAGCAGTCTCCTCGACAGGGGCCTTTGGCAGTACTTC	CASSLLDRGLWQYF
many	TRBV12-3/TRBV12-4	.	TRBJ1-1	TGTGCCAGCACCCTGACTGCGAACACTGAAGCTTTCTTT	CASTLTANTEAFF
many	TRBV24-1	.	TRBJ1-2	TGTGCCACCAGTGACCCACGACCTTTCTACACCTTC	CATSDPRPFYTF
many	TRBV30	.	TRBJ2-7	TGTGCCTGGAGTGTACAGTACGAGCAGTACTTC	CAWSVQYEQYF
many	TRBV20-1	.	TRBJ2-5	TGCAGTGTAGTCGGGGCTGGGAAGACCCAGTACTTC	CSVVGAGKTQYF
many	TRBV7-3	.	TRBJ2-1	TGTGCCAGCAGCTTATTAGGGTACAATGAGCAGTTCTTC	CASSLLGYNEQFF
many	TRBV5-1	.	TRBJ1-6	TGCGCCAGCAGACAAAGCAATAATTCACCCCTCCACTTT	CASRQSNNSPLHF
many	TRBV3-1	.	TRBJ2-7	TGTGCCAGCAGCCCCTCCCAGCGGCGGCAAAAGCTCTACGAGCAGTACTTC	CASSPSQRRQKLYEQYF
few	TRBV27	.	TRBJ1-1	TGTGCCAGCAGTTTTAATGGAGGCAGGGAGGCTTTCTTT	CASSFNGGREAFF
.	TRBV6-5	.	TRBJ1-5	TGTGCCAGCAAGTCGTTCCAAGGCAATCAGCCCCAGCATTTT	CASKSFQGNQPQHF
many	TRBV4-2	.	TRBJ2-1	TGTGCCAGCAGCCCACCTGACAGCAAGCCTGAGCAGTTCTTC	CASSPPDSKPEQFF
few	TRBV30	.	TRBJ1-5	TGTGCCTGGAGCGCGGGACTTTCGGAGCCCCAGCATTTT	CAWSAGLSEPQHF
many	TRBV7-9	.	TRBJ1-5	TGTGCCAGCAGCTTAGATGGACGGGGCAATCAGCCCCAGCATTTT	CASSLDGRGNQPQHF
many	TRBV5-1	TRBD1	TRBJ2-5	TGCGCCAGCAGCTTTGGTGACAGGGGCTCAACAGAGACCCAGTACTTC	CASSFGDRGSTETQYF
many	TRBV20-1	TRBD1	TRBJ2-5	TGCAGTGCTATCAACAGGGGAAAGGGGGAGACCCAGTACTTC	CSAINRGKGETQYF
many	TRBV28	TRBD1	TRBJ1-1	TGTGCCAGCAAACTGAGTACAGGGGCTGAAGCTTTCTTT	CASKLSTGAEAFF
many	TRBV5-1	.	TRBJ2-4	TGCGCCAGCAGCACGGGACCTGGCGGCTACATTCAGTACTTC	CASSTGPGGYIQYF
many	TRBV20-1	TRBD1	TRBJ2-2	TGCAGTGCCGTGACAGGGGGCGCGGCCGGGGAGCTGTTTTTT	CSAVTGGAAGELFF
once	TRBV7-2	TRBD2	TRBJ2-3	TGTGCCAGCAGCTTATGGGGACTAGCGGGAGGGCCAACAGATACGCAGTATTTT	CASSLWGLAGGPTDTQYF
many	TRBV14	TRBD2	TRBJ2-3	TGTGCCAGCAGCCTAGCGGGGGGCCGTGGTACGCAGTATTTT	CASSLAGGRGTQYF
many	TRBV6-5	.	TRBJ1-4	TGTGCCAGCAGTTACCTAGGCAGGGGTTATGAAAAACTGTTTTTT	CASSYLGRGYEKLFF
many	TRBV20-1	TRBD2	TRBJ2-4	TGCAGTCATCTTAGGACTAGCGGCAAAAACATTCAGTACTTC	CSHLRTSGKNIQYF
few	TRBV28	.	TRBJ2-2	TGTGCCAGCACTCACGCGAACACCGGGGAGCTGTTTTTT	CASTHANTGELFF